Given below is one T cell receptor (beta chain) in context. A few counts support this clonotype. This clone's antigen is unknown. Base-call qualities are not available, and no considerably larger clone is one nucleotide away. This entry comes from a study of liver allograft versus peripheral blood T cells (dated by TCRdb to about 2020). Background for the entire study: The study compared T cell receptor repertoires found within transplanted livers against repertoires in the peripheral blood of liver transplant recipients.

Relative to germline, V is 2 bases shorter and J is 4 bases shorter, with 8 bases between their ends. The CDR1 and CDR2 encoded by the germline V gene (reference sequence) are DFQATT and SNEGSKA. Including the terminal cysteine and phenylalanine, the CDR3 comprises 12 residues. Kept here is only the CDR3 DNA, which spans 36 bases and is read in frame from base 1. The instrument was an Illumina MiSeq. In TCRdb, the public reads were trimmed at Q25 with fastp and aligned with MiXCR, with productive beta chains retained. Rows are combined by CDR3 protein, so each entry shows the most common genes and DNA. This sample gives about 10,000 distinct CDR3 sequences in total; 19% of them show up just once. The ten most abundant clones make up 1.5% to 2% of the sample. General findings and caveats noted by the study authors: According to the report, the T cell receptor repertoires detected in peripheral blood were different from the repertoires found inside liver allografts.

This TCR derives from a human patient who had a liver transplant. Some T cells may derive from the graft donor when a transplant has been performed. The chain joins TRBV20-1 to TRBJ2-5, and TRBD2 may be the D gene, going by 5 matching bases. The nucleotide sequence is given as TGCAGTGCTAGACCGGGGTTAGAGACCCAGTACTTC. This translates into CSARPGLETQYF.